This T cell receptor (beta chain) stems from a study of regulatory T cells in long-lasting Graves disease. Study-level information: Persistent Graves' disease required over 5 years of antithyroid drugs and positive TSH receptor antibodies. Findings and caveats of the study: Lower TCR diversity characterized persistent Graves' patients relative to newly diagnosed patients. Persistent disease favored TRBV28, TRBJ1-2 and TRBJ2-5.

Combining iRepertoire HTBI primers with Arm-PCR of CDR3 regions, the authors built TCR beta libraries. TCRdb ran MiXCR on the multiplex PCR reads and lists one entry per CDR3 protein. The profile shows 430,000 or so distinct CDR3 sequences, under 25% of them singletons. A word on this clonotype: What it binds is not known.

This CDR3 spans 13 amino acids. Germline CDR1 and CDR2: MRHNA and SNTAGT. Trimming pared 7 bases from V and 7 bases from J, leaving 13 bases between. Time point noted: persistent/refractory GD, antithyroid drugs over 5 years with positive TRAb. Extracted PBMC RNA gave rise to the TCR library. With EDTA tubes as the receptacles, 7.5 to 9 milliliters of peripheral blood were drawn. The TCR was taken from a female donor with Graves disease. The rearrangement joins TRBV6-4 to TRBJ2-2, with D hard to call. This sample comprised peripheral blood mononuclear cells (PBMCs), obtained when the disease was refractory, from a patient treated with antithyroid drugs. Written as DNA, the CDR3 is TGTGCCAGCACCGCCCAGGCTGGCGGGGAGCTGTTTTTT. This encodes CASTAQAGGELFF.